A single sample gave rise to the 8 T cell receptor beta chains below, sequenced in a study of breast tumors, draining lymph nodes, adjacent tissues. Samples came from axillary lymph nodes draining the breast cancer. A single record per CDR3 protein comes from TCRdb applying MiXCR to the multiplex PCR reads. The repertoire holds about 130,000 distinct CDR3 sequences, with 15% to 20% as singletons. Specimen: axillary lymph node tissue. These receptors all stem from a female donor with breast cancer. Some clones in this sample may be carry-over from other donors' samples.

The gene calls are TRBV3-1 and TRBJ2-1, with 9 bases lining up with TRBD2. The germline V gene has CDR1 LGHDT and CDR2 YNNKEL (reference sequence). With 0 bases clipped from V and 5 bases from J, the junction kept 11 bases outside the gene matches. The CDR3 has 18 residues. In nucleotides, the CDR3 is TGTGCCAGCAGCCAAGAGCTTAGCGGGAGAGTGGGTCACAATGAGCAGTTCTTC. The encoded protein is CASSQELSGRVGHNEQFF.

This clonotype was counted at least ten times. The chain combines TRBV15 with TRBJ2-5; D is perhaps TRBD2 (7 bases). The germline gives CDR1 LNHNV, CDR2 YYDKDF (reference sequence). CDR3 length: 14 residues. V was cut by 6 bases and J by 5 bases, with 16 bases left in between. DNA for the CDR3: TGTGCCACCAGAGGGGGGGGGGCAGAGGAGACCCAGTACTTC. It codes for CATRGGGAEETQYF.

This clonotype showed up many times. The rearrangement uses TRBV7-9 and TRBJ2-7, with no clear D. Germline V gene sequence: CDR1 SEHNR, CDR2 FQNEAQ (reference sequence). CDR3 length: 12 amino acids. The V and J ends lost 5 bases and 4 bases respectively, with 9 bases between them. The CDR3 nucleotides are TGTGCCAGCAGCCCCGGAGATTACGAGCAGTACTTC. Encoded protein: CASSPGDYEQYF.

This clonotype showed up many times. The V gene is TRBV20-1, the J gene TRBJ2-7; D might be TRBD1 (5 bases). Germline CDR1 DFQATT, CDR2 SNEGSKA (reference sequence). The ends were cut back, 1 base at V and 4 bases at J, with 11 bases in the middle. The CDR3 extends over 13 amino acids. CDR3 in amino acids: CSARATRTYEQYF. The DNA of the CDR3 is TGCAGTGCTAGAGCCACCAGGACATACGAGCAGTACTTC.

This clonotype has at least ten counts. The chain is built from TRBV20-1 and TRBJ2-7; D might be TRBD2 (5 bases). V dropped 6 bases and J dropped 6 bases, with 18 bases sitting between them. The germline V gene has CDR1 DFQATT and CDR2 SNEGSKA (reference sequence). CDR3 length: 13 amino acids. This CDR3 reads CSAPMDLSAEQYF. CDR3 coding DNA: TGCAGTGCCCCAATGGACTTATCTGCCGAGCAGTACTTC.

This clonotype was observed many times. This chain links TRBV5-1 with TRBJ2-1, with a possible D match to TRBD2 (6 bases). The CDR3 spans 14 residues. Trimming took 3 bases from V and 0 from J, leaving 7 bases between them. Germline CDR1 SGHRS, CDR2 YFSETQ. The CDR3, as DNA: TGCGCCAGCAGCTCGGACTACTCCTACAATGAGCAGTTCTTC. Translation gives CASSSDYSYNEQFF.

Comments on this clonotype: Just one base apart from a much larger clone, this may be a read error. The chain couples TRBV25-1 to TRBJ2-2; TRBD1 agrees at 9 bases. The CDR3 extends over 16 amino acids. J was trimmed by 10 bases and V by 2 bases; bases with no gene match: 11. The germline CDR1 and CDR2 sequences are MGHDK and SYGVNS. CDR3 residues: CASSELGTGTPEELFF. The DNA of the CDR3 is TGTGCCAGCAGTGAACTAGGGACAGGGACCCCCGAGGAGCTGTTTTTT.

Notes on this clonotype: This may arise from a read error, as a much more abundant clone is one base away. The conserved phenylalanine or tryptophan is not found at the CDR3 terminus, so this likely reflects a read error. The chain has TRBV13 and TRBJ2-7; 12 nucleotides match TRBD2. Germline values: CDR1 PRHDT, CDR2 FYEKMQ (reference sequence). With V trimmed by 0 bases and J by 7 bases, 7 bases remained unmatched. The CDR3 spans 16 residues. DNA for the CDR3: TGTGCCAGCAGCTTAGGACTAGCGGGGGGTCTGCGTGAGCAGTACTCC. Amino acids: CASSLGLAGGLREQYS.